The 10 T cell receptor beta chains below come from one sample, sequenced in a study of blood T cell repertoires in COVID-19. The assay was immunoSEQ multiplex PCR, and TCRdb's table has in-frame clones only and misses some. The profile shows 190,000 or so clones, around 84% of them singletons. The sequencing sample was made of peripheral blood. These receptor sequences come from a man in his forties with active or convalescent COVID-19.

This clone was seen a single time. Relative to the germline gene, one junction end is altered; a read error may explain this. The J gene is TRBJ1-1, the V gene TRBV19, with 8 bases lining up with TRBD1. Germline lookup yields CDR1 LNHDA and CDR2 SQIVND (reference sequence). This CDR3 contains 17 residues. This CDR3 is CASSIGLIRGLNTEAFF. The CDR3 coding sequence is TGTGCCAGTAGTATAGGCCTCATCAGGGGGCTGAATACTGAAGCTTTCTTT.

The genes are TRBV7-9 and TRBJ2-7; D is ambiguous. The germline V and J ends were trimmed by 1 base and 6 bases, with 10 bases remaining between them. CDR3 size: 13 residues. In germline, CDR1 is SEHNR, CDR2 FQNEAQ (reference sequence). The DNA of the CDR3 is TGTGCCAGCAGCTTAGATCTAGGAAGCGAGCAGTACTTC. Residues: CASSLDLGSEQYF.

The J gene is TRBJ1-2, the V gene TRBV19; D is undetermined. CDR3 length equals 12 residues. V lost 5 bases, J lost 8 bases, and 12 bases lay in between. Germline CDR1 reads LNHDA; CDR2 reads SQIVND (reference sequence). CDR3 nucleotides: TGTGCCAGTAGTGTTCGTAACAACGGCTACACCTTC. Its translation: CASSVRNNGYTF.

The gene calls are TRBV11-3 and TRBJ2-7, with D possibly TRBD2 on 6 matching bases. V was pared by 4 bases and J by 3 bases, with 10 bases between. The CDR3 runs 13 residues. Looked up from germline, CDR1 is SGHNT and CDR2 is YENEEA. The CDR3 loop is CASSYRRGYEQYF. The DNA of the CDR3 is TGTGCCAGCAGCTATCGGAGGGGCTACGAGCAGTACTTC.

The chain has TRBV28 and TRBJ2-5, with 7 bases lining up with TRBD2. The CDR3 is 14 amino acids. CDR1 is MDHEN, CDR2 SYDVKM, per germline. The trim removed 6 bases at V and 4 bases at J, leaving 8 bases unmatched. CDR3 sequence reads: CASRHSGVRETQYF. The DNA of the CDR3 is TGTGCCAGCAGGCACAGCGGGGTACGAGAGACCCAGTACTTC.

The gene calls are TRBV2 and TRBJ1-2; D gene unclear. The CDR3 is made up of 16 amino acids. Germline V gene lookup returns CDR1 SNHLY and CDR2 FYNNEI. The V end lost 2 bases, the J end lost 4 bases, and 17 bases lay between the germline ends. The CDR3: CASSEIFSADFYGYTF. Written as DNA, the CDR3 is TGTGCCAGCAGTGAAATTTTTTCAGCGGACTTCTATGGCTACACCTTC.

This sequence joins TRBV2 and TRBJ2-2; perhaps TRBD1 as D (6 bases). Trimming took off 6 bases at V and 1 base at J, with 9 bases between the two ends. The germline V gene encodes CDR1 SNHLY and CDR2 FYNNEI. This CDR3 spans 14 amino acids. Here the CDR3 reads CASRRTENTGELFF. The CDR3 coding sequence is TGTGCCAGCAGGAGGACAGAGAACACCGGGGAGCTGTTTTTT.

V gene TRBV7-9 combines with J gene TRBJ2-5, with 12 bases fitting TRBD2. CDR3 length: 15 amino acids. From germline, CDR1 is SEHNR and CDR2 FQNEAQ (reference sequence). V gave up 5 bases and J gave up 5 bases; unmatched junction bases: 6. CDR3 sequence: CASSRLAGGPETQYF. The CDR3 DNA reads TGTGCCAGCAGCCGGCTAGCGGGGGGGCCCGAGACCCAGTACTTC.

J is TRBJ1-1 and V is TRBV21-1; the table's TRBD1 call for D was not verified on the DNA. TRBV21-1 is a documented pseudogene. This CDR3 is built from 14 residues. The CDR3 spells CASTRQGRDTEAFF. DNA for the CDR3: TGTGCCAGCACCCGACAGGGTCGAGACACTGAAGCTTTCTTT.

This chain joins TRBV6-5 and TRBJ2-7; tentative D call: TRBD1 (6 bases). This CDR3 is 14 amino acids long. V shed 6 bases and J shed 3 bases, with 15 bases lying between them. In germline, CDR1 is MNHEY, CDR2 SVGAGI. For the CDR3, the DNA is TGTGCCAGCAGGCCCGGACAGTTATTCTACGAGCAGTACTTC. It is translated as CASRPGQLFYEQYF.